This entry lists 9 T cell receptor beta chains sequenced from one sample in a study of monozygotic twins with inflammatory bowel disease. From its re-call of the 5' RACE reads, TCRdb lists each CDR3 protein once, without DNA. This repertoire includes more than 350,000 distinct CDR3 sequences. The sequencing sample was made of blood. Receptors originate from a human donor with ulcerative colitis or Crohn's disease, or a healthy co-twin of an affected twin (not recorded which).

The genes are TRBV4-1 and TRBJ2-7; TCRdb's assignment of TRBD1 cannot be checked, as there is no DNA. CDR1 and CDR2 (germline): MGHRA, YSYEKL. The CDR3 consists of 17 residues. CDR3 in amino acids: CASSPGAAFVLSYEQYF.

The chain employs TRBV4-3 and TRBJ1-2; checking the TCRdb D call of TRBD1 is not possible without DNA. Germline V CDR1 and CDR2: LGHNA, YSLEER. The CDR3 consists of 17 residues. The CDR3 region is CASSQEVGGAALYGYTF.

This chain links TRBV2 with TRBJ2-7; the TRBD1 assignment by TCRdb is unverifiable without DNA. From germline, CDR1 is SNHLY and CDR2 FYNNEI. The CDR3 covers 14 residues. CDR3 loop: CASSISGTKDEQYF.

The chain uses TRBV4-1 and TRBJ2-3; TCRdb returns TRBD2, unconfirmable since there is no DNA. The length of the CDR3 is 14 residues. Germline CDR1 reads MGHRA; CDR2 reads YSYEKL. CDR3 region: CASSQDEGGDTQYF.

The chain is built from TRBV12-3 or TRBV12-4 and TRBJ2-1; TCRdb outputs TRBD1, but without DNA this stays unchecked. CDR3 size: 13 residues. CDR3 protein: CASSLLGTNEQFF.

V and J are TRBV3-1 and TRBJ2-7; TCRdb reports TRBD1, a call that lacks DNA to check it against. Germline V gene data show CDR1 as LGHDT and CDR2 as YNNKEL (reference sequence). The length of the CDR3 is 16 residues. The CDR3 sequence is CASSQDPGQGNHEQYF.

The chain couples TRBV5-1 to TRBJ1-5; there is no DNA to check the TCRdb D call of TRBD1. The CDR3 has 15 amino acids. The germline V gene encodes CDR1 SGHRS and CDR2 YFSETQ. CDR3 amino acids: CASSLGGRSDQPQHF.

The rearrangement links TRBV4-2 to TRBJ2-5; TCRdb picks TRBD2, but there is no DNA to check that call. The CDR3 extends over 15 amino acids. Per the germline V gene, CDR1 is LGHNA and CDR2 is YNFKEQ. The CDR3 reads CASSQGLAGQETQYF.

The V and J genes are TRBV19 and TRBJ2-3; TCRdb picks TRBD1, but there is no DNA to check that call. CDR3 length: 14 residues. The V gene's germline CDR1 is LNHDA and CDR2 SQIVND (reference sequence). CDR3: CASRSGRGIDTQYF.